This TCR beta chain was sequenced for a study of cytomegalovirus exposure and HLA in healthy donors. Trimming cost V 4 bases and J 7 bases, with 17 bases left between them. CDR1 and CDR2 from the germline V gene are SGHRS and YFSETQ. The CDR3 is 14 amino acids. PCR involved 60 Vbeta and 13 Jbeta primers. Sequencing was performed with immunoSEQ multiplex PCR; in TCRdb, only in-frame clones are kept and a portion is missing. The table includes 110,000 or so clones, 74% detected once. The sequenced sample was PBMCs. The gene calls are TRBV5-1 and TRBJ1-1; a possible D gene is TRBD1 (6 bases). This TCR was recovered from a woman aged 35 to 49 in good health and CMV-seropositive. The CDR3 sequence: CASSNRWAGDEAFF. The CDR3 nucleotides are TGCGCCAGCAGCAACCGGTGGGCAGGGGATGAAGCTTTCTTT.